This T cell receptor (beta chain) comes out of a study of post-analysis software for immune sequencing data. Study-level results: Comparison of patients with controls showed 4 to 6 TRBV segments more frequent in patients, TRBV5-6, TRBV5-1 and TRBV20-1 among them.

Presence of unique molecular identifiers characterized the TCR beta cDNA libraries. The T cell input of roughly 1 to 11 million gave approximately 460,000 cDNA molecules. TCRdb re-analysed the PCR reads in MiXCR, keeping a single row per CDR3 protein. The sample has some 890,000 distinct CDR3 sequences, about 53% seen once; the top ten hold around 4.5%. The table lists this clonotype with a few counts. Its antigen is still unknown. The CDR3 has 11 residues. Trimming cost V 7 bases and J 5 bases, with 9 bases left between them. The germline V gene encodes CDR1 SQVTM and CDR2 ANQGSEA. The receptor was isolated from a girl aged 5-17 years with multiple sclerosis. Material: blood. The chain joins TRBV29-1 to TRBJ1-5; D possibly corresponds to TRBD1 (5 bases). The CDR3 DNA follows: TGCAGCGGGGGGGATGATCAGCCCCAGCATTTT. Protein product: CSGGDDQPQHF.